This T cell receptor beta chain was captured in a study of technical replicates of blood from several donors. CDR1 is GTSNPN and CDR2 is SVGIG in the germline V gene (reference sequence). The CDR3 runs to 17 residues. V trimming: 2 bases; J trimming: 3 bases; junction bases outside the gene matches: 12. Sequenced by immunoSEQ multiplex PCR; TCRdb stores in-frame clones only, minus some. The sample holds 11,000 to 15,000 clones; around 81% are singletons and the top ten take roughly 12%. The chain employs TRBV30 and TRBJ2-7; 11 bases map to TRBD2. This TCR came from a human donor in good health. The specimen was PBMCs. This CDR3 reads CAWSLGKLAGGVYEQYF. The DNA for the CDR3 is TGTGCCTGGAGTCTAGGAAAATTAGCGGGAGGGGTCTACGAGCAGTACTTC.